This is a list of T cell receptor beta chains from one sample in a study of T cells in Graves' hyperthyroidism and ophthalmopathy. Via MiXCR, TCRdb re-called the multiplex PCR reads, giving one row per CDR3 protein. The sample includes nearly 750,000 distinct CDR3 sequences, roughly 32% of them seen just once. Sequencing was carried out using blood. These receptors were collected from a woman aged 40-49 years with Graves' hyperthyroidism. Both conserved end residues are part of each CDR3. The order of the fields is clone size, D gene, J gene, V gene, CDR3 protein, CDR3 DNA. The D gene is left open where the match is weak. The size entry is marked missing in some rows and otherwise reads once, few, many or a size class.

size: .
D: TRBD1
J: TRBJ1-5
V: TRBV10-3
CDR3: CASSVTTGVNQPQHF
DNA: TGTGCCAGCTCCGTTACTACAGGGGTGAATCAGCCCCAGCATTTT

size: .
D: .
J: TRBJ1-2
V: TRBV28
CDR3: CASSPRAAYGYTF
DNA: TGTGCCAGCAGTCCACGGGCCGCCTATGGCTACACCTTC

size: .
D: TRBD1
J: TRBJ1-2
V: TRBV9
CDR3: CASSAQQGVGGYTF
DNA: TGTGCCAGCAGCGCCCAACAGGGGGTTGGGGGCTACACCTTC

size: .
D: TRBD1
J: TRBJ2-7
V: TRBV7-9
CDR3: CASTGTGGLNSYEQYF
DNA: TGTGCCAGCACCGGTACAGGGGGCCTCAACTCCTACGAGCAGTACTTC

size: many
D: .
J: TRBJ1-2
V: TRBV11-3
CDR3: CASSFLQSASTF
DNA: TGTGCCAGCAGTTTCCTCCAAAGTGCCAGTACCTTC

size: many
D: .
J: TRBJ1-1
V: TRBV7-8
CDR3: CASSLPSVAFF
DNA: TGTGCCAGCAGCCTACCCTCTGTGGCTTTCTTT

size: few
D: .
J: TRBJ1-1
V: TRBV9
CDR3: CASSSFALANTEAFF
DNA: TGTGCCAGCAGCTCCTTTGCCCTCGCGAACACTGAAGCTTTCTTT

size: .
D: .
J: TRBJ1-3
V: TRBV10-3
CDR3: CAISGGVYSGNTIYF
DNA: TGTGCCATCAGTGGGGGCGTCTACTCTGGAAACACCATATATTTT

size: .
D: TRBD1
J: TRBJ1-2
V: TRBV11-3
CDR3: CASSLYPDRPGSTF
DNA: TGTGCCAGCAGCTTATACCCGGACAGGCCGGGGTCCACCTTC

size: few
D: TRBD1
J: TRBJ2-2
V: TRBV9
CDR3: CASCTWTGGAGELFF
DNA: TGTGCCAGCTGTACTTGGACAGGGGGGGCCGGGGAGCTGTTTTTT

size: .
D: .
J: TRBJ1-1
V: TRBV25-1
CDR3: CATSGMGNTEAFF
DNA: TGTGCCACCTCCGGGATGGGGAACACTGAAGCTTTCTTT

size: .
D: .
J: TRBJ2-5
V: TRBV7-2
CDR3: CASSLLGRGETQYF
DNA: TGTGCCAGCAGCTTGCTGGGAAGGGGGGAGACCCAGTACTTC

size: .
D: .
J: TRBJ1-6
V: TRBV6-5
CDR3: CASSYRPDPPLDSPLHF
DNA: TGTGCCAGCAGTTACCGACCCGACCCCCCGCTAGATTCACCCCTCCACTTT

size: few
D: .
J: TRBJ1-2
V: TRBV20-1
CDR3: CSARDPSGRYRKLNYGYTF
DNA: TGCAGTGCTAGAGATCCCTCGGGGCGATACCGCAAACTTAACTATGGCTACACCTTC

size: many
D: .
J: TRBJ2-7
V: TRBV2
CDR3: CASSSQSRVGEQYF
DNA: TGTGCCAGCAGCTCACAGAGCAGGGTAGGCGAGCAGTACTTC

size: .
D: .
J: TRBJ1-6
V: TRBV30
CDR3: CAWSPEPANSPLHF
DNA: TGTGCCTGGAGTCCCGAACCCGCGAATTCACCCCTCCACTTT

size: .
D: .
J: TRBJ1-5
V: TRBV7-3
CDR3: CASSLEDKEYSNQPQHF
DNA: TGTGCCAGCAGCTTGGAGGACAAGGAGTATAGCAATCAGCCCCAGCATTTT

size: many
D: TRBD1
J: TRBJ2-7
V: TRBV4-2
CDR3: CASSQASGTGAYEQYF
DNA: TGTGCCAGCAGCCAGGCATCCGGGACAGGGGCCTACGAGCAGTACTTC

size: few
D: .
J: TRBJ1-1
V: TRBV12-3/TRBV12-4
CDR3: CASSYRVRTEAFF
DNA: TGTGCCAGCAGTTACAGGGTTCGGACTGAAGCTTTCTTT

size: .
D: TRBD1
J: TRBJ1-5
V: TRBV28
CDR3: CAGRGTGNQPQHF
DNA: TGTGCCGGCAGAGGGACAGGGAATCAGCCCCAGCATTTT

size: .
D: .
J: TRBJ1-5
V: TRBV4-3
CDR3: CASSQDFFGGRSYDQPQHF
DNA: TGCGCCAGCAGCCAAGATTTTTTCGGGGGGCGTTCATATGATCAGCCCCAGCATTTT

size: few
D: .
J: TRBJ2-3
V: TRBV7-9
CDR3: CASSQGQNPLSTDTQYF
DNA: TGTGCCAGCAGCCAAGGGCAAAATCCTTTGAGCACAGATACGCAGTATTTT

size: few
D: .
J: TRBJ1-1
V: TRBV5-4
CDR3: CASSSETPNTEAFF
DNA: TGTGCCAGCAGCTCCGAGACACCAAACACTGAAGCTTTCTTT

size: many
D: TRBD1
J: TRBJ1-2
V: TRBV2
CDR3: CASSEDRYHSSGYTF
DNA: TGTGCCAGCAGTGAGGACAGGTACCATTCGTCTGGCTACACCTTC

size: many
D: .
J: TRBJ2-7
V: TRBV7-2
CDR3: CASSSDLLREQYF
DNA: TGTGCCAGCAGCTCTGACCTGTTACGAGAGCAGTACTTC

size: .
D: .
J: TRBJ1-2
V: TRBV2
CDR3: CASSETGSIGGYTF
DNA: TGTGCCAGCAGTGAAACAGGGTCAATCGGCGGCTACACCTTC

size: .
D: TRBD2
J: TRBJ2-5
V: TRBV6-1
CDR3: CASSEERRRGSGRAVRETQYF
DNA: TGTGCCAGCAGTGAAGAACGACGCAGGGGGAGCGGGAGGGCCGTCCGGGAGACCCAGTACTTC

size: .
D: .
J: TRBJ2-5
V: TRBV20-1
CDR3: CSARDGTEYQETQYF
DNA: TGCAGTGCTAGAGATGGAACAGAGTACCAAGAGACCCAGTACTTC

size: .
D: .
J: TRBJ2-6
V: TRBV10-3
CDR3: CAISEGVRGANVLTF
DNA: TGTGCCATCAGTGAGGGCGTCCGAGGGGCCAACGTCCTGACTTTC

size: .
D: .
J: TRBJ2-2
V: TRBV20-1
CDR3: CSARDQVYLDTGELFF
DNA: TGCAGTGCTAGAGATCAGGTCTACCTGGACACCGGGGAGCTGTTTTTT

size: many
D: .
J: TRBJ2-2
V: TRBV7-2
CDR3: CASRAGTDRGELFF
DNA: TGTGCCAGCAGGGCCGGGACGGACCGTGGGGAGCTGTTTTTT

size: .
D: TRBD1
J: TRBJ2-2
V: TRBV7-9
CDR3: CASSSGQASNTGELFF
DNA: TGTGCCAGCAGCTCCGGACAGGCCTCGAACACCGGGGAGCTGTTTTTT

size: few
D: .
J: TRBJ2-5
V: TRBV2
CDR3: CASSRQKFNQETQYF
DNA: TGTGCCAGCAGCCGACAGAAATTCAACCAAGAGACCCAGTACTTC

size: many
D: .
J: TRBJ2-7
V: TRBV7-9
CDR3: CASSPEGGGSYEQYF
DNA: TGTGCCAGCAGTCCTGAGGGGGGTGGTTCCTACGAGCAGTACTTC

size: many
D: TRBD2
J: TRBJ2-5
V: TRBV12-3/TRBV12-4
CDR3: CASSPGLAGEETQYF
DNA: TGTGCCAGCAGCCCGGGACTAGCGGGCGAGGAGACCCAGTACTTC

size: .
D: .
J: TRBJ2-5
V: TRBV7-9
CDR3: CATSFFQQETQYF
DNA: TGTGCCACCAGCTTTTTCCAGCAAGAGACCCAGTACTTC

size: .
D: .
J: TRBJ2-7
V: TRBV5-5
CDR3: CASSLQRVAYEQYF
DNA: TGTGCCAGCAGCTTGCAAAGGGTTGCATACGAGCAGTACTTC

size: once
D: .
J: TRBJ1-5
V: TRBV6-5
CDR3: CASSRRGIQPQHF
DNA: TGTGCCAGCAGCCGCAGGGGCATCCAGCCCCAGCATTTT

size: .
D: .
J: TRBJ1-5
V: TRBV6-5
CDR3: CASSEERQPQHF
DNA: TGTGCCAGCAGTGAAGAACGACAGCCCCAGCATTTT

size: few
D: .
J: TRBJ1-2
V: TRBV9
CDR3: CASSPPGRANYGYTF
DNA: TGTGCCAGCAGCCCCCCGGGCAGGGCTAACTATGGCTACACCTTC

size: many
D: TRBD1
J: TRBJ2-5
V: TRBV9
CDR3: CASSETGGVFSDDETQYF
DNA: TGTGCCAGCAGCGAGACAGGGGGCGTTTTCTCCGATGACGAGACCCAGTACTTC

size: .
D: .
J: TRBJ2-6
V: TRBV12-3/TRBV12-4
CDR3: CASSLPRDLSGANVLTF
DNA: TGTGCCAGCAGTTTACCCAGGGATCTCTCTGGGGCCAACGTCCTGACTTTC

size: .
D: .
J: TRBJ1-4
V: TRBV14
CDR3: CASSTGTPTEKLFF
DNA: TGTGCCAGCAGCACCGGGACACCTACTGAAAAACTGTTTTTT

size: many
D: .
J: TRBJ2-6
V: TRBV7-9
CDR3: CASSPPWQGLGANVLTF
DNA: TGTGCCAGCAGCCCGCCGTGGCAGGGGCTTGGGGCCAACGTCCTGACTTTC

size: .
D: .
J: TRBJ1-1
V: TRBV19
CDR3: CASSLIVSEAPMGAFF
DNA: TGTGCCAGTAGTCTCATAGTTTCCGAGGCCCCAATGGGAGCTTTCTTT

size: many
D: .
J: TRBJ2-5
V: TRBV29-1
CDR3: CSVGRGQGETQYF
DNA: TGCAGCGTTGGCAGGGGTCAGGGAGAGACCCAGTACTTC

size: .
D: .
J: TRBJ2-7
V: TRBV20-1
CDR3: CSARVKDGYEQYF
DNA: TGCAGTGCTAGAGTTAAGGACGGCTACGAGCAGTACTTC